This TCR beta chain came from a study of shared clonotypes between healthy human individuals. Study-level information: CD4 naive cells filled three plates per donor, CD4 memory three, CD8 naive two and CD8 memory one. Notes on the study in general: Generation probabilities of non-shared clonotypes were lower (relative to those shared by all four donors). Around 5% of naive CD4 clonotypes were common to a handful of donors.

Naive CD8 cells lacked CD45RO and underwent positive selection for CCR7, leaving out terminally differentiated effector memory CD45RA+ cells. In the case of this clone: What it recognizes is unknown.

Trimming cost V 3 bases and J 5 bases, with 13 bases left between them. CDR1 MNHEY and CDR2 SMNVEV come from the germline V gene (reference sequence). The CDR3 loop spans 14 amino acids. Here immunoSEQ multiplex PCR was the method, and the copy in TCRdb shows in-frame clones only, minus some. This sample yields 550,000 to 750,000 clones, of which roughly 95% are seen a single time; less than 0.13% belongs to the top ten. The sequenced material came from naive CD8+ T cells sorted from blood. This receptor was taken from a woman aged 30 to 39 in good health. The chain combines TRBV27 with TRBJ1-1, with D tentatively TRBD1 (6 bases). The CDR3 nucleotides are TGTGCCAGCAGTTTGGGGGGGCTAAGGACTGAAGCTTTCTTT. Amino acid sequence: CASSLGGLRTEAFF.